This TCR beta chain came from a study of molecular identifiers for immune sequencing clone quantification. V shed 2 bases and J shed 4 bases, with 12 bases lying between them. The CDR3 covers 14 residues. Germline CDR1 reads SGHDT; CDR2 reads YYEEEE. In the sort, naive CD8 T cells were defined as CD8+CD4-CCR7+CD45RA+. This clonotype appeared a few times. What it recognizes is unknown. TCRdb processed the PCR reads anew with MiXCR; each CDR3 protein has one entry. Here the sample spans around 480,000 distinct CDR3 sequences, about 20% being singletons. Study outcomes and limitations: In cases of identical TCR molecules sharing a barcode, highly expanded clone sizes could be underestimated.

This sequence was found in a human donor in good health. Some libraries in this study had Jurkat cell RNA spiked in. The V and J genes are TRBV5-6 and TRBJ1-1; D is ambiguous. Sample: naive CD8+ T cells from blood, with Jurkat cell RNA spiked in. Subset: FACS-sorted CD8+CD4-CCR7+CD45RA+ naive T cells. This chain's CDR3 is CASSFLQEGTEAFF. The CDR3 DNA sequence: TGTGCCAGCAGCTTCTTGCAGGAAGGCACTGAAGCTTTCTTT.